The clone carrying this T cell receptor (beta chain) was picked up many times. The antigen is unknown. Patients were all untreated before their thyroid surgery. Per the authors' pipeline: CDR3 differences across clinicopathological groups were used to build a distant-metastasis classifier for papillary thyroid cancer. TCRdb re-called clones via MiXCR from the PCR reads. The V and J calls and clone size come from TCRdb's table, not from the authors' own analysis. The sample has roughly 90,000 clones; about 15% are singletons. Per the germline V gene, CDR1 is SGHRS and CDR2 is YFSETQ. V gave up 5 bases and J gave up 7 bases, with 7 bases separating them. The CDR3 spans 12 residues. This record comes from a study of metastatic and nonmetastatic thyroid tumors. Turning to the study itself: The study looked at repertoires side by side in blood and in tumor or nodule tissue from malignant and benign thyroid patients.

Study-level findings and limits: Malignant thyroid tumors reportedly exceeded benign nodules significantly in TCR beta diversity, with the difference appearing in blood and tumor.

The rearrangement links TRBV5-1 to TRBJ1-6; unclear D gene. The clonotype comes from a female donor with papillary thyroid cancer or a benign thyroid nodule (not recorded which). Some clones in this sample may be carry-over from other donors' samples. Input material: blood. The CDR3 reads CASRHGNSPLHF. The CDR3, as DNA: TGCGCCAGCAGACACGGGAATTCACCCCTCCACTTT.